This T cell receptor beta chain was obtained from a study of vaccination and CD4 T cells after COVID-19. Remarks on this clonotype: Its specificity is not known.

The treatment was: approximately 9-day PBMC culture with coronavirus spike peptide pools or control peptides (ViraFEST assay). The assay that was used to sequence DNA from cultured CD4+ T cells was the Oncomine TCR Beta short-read assay. TCRdb redid the calling of the PCR reads with MiXCR, one entry per CDR3 protein. The sample contains approximately 15,000 distinct CDR3 sequences, 55% to 75% of which appear only once. The TCR was taken from a human donor who had recovered from COVID-19. The source material was CD4+ T cells from blood, cultured in vitro.

The CDR3 sequence: CASTSGAVDYQPQHF. The CDR3 bases are TGTGCCAGTACCTCAGGGGCGGTCGACTATCAGCCCCAGCATTTT. This chain connects TRBV19 to TRBJ1-5; TRBD1 might be the D (6 bases). Germline V gives CDR1 LNHDA, CDR2 SQIVND (reference sequence). This CDR3 has 15 residues. Trimming pared 7 bases from V and 5 bases from J, leaving 18 bases between.